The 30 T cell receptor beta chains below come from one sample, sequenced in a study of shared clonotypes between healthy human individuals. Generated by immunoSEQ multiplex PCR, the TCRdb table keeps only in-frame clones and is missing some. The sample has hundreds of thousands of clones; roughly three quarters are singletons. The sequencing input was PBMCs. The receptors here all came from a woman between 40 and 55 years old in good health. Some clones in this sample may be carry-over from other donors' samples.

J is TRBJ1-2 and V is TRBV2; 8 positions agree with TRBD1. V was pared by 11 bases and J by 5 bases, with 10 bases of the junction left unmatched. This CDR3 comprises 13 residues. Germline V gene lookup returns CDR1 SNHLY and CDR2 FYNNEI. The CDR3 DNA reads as TGTGCCGGCGGACAGGGTTTGGAGTATGGCTACACCTTC. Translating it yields CAGGQGLEYGYTF.

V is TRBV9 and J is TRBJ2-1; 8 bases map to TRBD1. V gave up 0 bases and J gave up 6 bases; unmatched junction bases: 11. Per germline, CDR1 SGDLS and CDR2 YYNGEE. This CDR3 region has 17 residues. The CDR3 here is CASSVVAQGAVGNEQFF. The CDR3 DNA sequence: TGTGCCAGCAGCGTAGTAGCCCAGGGGGCGGTGGGCAATGAGCAGTTCTTC.

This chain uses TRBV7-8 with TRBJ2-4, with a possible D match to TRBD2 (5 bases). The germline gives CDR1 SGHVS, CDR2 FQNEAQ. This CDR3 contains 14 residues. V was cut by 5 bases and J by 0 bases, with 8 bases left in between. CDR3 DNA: TGTGCCAGCAGCAACGGACTAGCCAAAAACATTCAGTACTTC. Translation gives CASSNGLAKNIQYF.

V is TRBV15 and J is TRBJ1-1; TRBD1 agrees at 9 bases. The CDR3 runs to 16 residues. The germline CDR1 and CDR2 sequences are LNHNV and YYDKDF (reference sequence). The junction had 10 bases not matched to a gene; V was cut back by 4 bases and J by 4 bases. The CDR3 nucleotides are TGTGCCACCAGCACCCGGACAGGGGAGGTGGCCACTGAAGCTTTCTTT. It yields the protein CATSTRTGEVATEAFF. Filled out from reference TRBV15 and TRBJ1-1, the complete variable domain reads DAMVIQNPRYQVTQFGKPVTLSCSQTLNHNVMYWYQQKSSQAPKLLFHYYDKDFNNEADTPDNFQSRRPNTSFCFLDIRSPGLGDTAMYLCATSTRTGEVATEAFFGQGTRLTVV.

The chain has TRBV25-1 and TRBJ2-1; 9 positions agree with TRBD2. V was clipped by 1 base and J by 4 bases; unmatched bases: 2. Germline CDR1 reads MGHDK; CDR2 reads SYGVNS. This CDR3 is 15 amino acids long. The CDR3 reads CASSESLAGYNEQFF. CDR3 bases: TGTGCCAGCAGTGAATCCCTAGCGGGGTACAATGAGCAGTTCTTC.

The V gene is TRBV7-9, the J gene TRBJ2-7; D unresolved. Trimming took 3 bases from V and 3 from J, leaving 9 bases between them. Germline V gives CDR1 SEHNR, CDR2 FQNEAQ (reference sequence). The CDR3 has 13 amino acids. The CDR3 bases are TGTGCCAGCAGCTTCCGACTGGGCTACGAGCAGTACTTC. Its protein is CASSFRLGYEQYF.

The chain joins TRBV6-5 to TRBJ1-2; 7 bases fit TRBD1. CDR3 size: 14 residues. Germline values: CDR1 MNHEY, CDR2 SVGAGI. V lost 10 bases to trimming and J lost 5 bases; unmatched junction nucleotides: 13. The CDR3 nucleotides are TGTGCCACTGGGGGGGGGACAGACACTTATGGCTACACCTTC. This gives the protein CATGGGTDTYGYTF.

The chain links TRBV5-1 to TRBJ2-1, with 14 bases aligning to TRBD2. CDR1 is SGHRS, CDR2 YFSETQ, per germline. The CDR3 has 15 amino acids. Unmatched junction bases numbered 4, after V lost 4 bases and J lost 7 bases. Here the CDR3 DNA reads TGCGCCAGCAGCCCTGGGACTAGCGGGGGTAATGAGCAGTTCTTC. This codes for CASSPGTSGGNEQFF.

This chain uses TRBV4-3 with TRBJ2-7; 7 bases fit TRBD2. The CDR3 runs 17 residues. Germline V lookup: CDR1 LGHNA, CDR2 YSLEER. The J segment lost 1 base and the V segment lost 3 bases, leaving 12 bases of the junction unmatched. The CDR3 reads CASSHSFTGGSSYEQYF. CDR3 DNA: TGCGCCAGCAGCCACTCCTTCACGGGCGGGAGTTCCTACGAGCAGTACTTC.

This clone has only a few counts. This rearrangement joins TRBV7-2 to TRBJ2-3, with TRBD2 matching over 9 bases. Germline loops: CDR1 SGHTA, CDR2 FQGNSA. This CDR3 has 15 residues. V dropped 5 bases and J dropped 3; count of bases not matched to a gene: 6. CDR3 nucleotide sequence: TGTGCCAGCAGCCCGGTCCTAGCGGGAACAGATACGCAGTATTTT. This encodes CASSPVLAGTDTQYF. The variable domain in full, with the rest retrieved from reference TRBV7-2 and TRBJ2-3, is GAGVSQSPSNKVTEKGKDVELRCDPISGHTALYWYRQSLGQGLEFLIYFQGNSAPDKSGLPSDRFSAERTGGSVSTLTIQRTQQEDSAVYLCASSPVLAGTDTQYFGPGTRLTVL.

The chain's CDR3 is CASSRGRSSGNTIYF. The CDR3 region has the DNA TGTGCCAGTAGTAGGGGGCGAAGCTCTGGAAACACCATATATTTT. This chain joins TRBV19 and TRBJ1-3; a possible D gene is TRBD1 (6 bases). This CDR3 has 15 residues. The V and J ends lost 4 bases and 0 bases respectively, with 10 bases between them. Germline-derived CDR1 and CDR2 are LNHDA and SQIVND (reference sequence).

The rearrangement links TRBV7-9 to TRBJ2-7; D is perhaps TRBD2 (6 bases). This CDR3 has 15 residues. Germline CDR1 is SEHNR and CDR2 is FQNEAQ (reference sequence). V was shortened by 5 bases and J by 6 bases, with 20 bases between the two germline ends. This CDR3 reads CASSPPGVMASEQYF. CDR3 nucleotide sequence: TGTGCCAGCAGCCCTCCGGGGGTAATGGCGAGCGAGCAGTACTTC.

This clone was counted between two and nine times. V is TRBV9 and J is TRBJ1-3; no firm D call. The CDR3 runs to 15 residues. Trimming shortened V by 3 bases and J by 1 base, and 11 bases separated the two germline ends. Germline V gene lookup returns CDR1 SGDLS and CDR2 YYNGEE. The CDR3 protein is CASSARGASGNTIYF. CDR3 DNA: TGTGCCAGCAGCGCCCGAGGTGCTTCTGGAAACACCATATATTTT.

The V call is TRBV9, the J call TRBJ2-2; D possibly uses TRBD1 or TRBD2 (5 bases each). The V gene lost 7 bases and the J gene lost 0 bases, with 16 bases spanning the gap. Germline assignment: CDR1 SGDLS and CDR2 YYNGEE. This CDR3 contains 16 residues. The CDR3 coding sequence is TGTGCCAGCGACCTTTCCGGGACCCCGAACACCGGGGAGCTGTTTTTT. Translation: CASDLSGTPNTGELFF.

CDR3 in amino acids: CASSPLTSSSTDTQYF. The CDR3, as DNA: TGTGCCAGCAGCCCTCTTACTAGCTCTAGCACAGATACGCAGTATTTT. The chain uses TRBV28 and TRBJ2-3; D perhaps matches TRBD2 (6 bases). The V and J ends lost 6 bases and 0 bases respectively, with 16 bases between them. Germline V gene lookup returns CDR1 MDHEN and CDR2 SYDVKM. The CDR3 runs 16 residues. Drawing the rest from reference TRBV28 and TRBJ2-3, the complete variable domain is DVKVTQSSRYLVKRTGEKVFLECVQDMDHENMFWYRQDPGLGLRLIYFSYDVKMKEKGDIPEGYSVSREKKERFSLILESASTNQTSMYLCASSPLTSSSTDTQYFGPGTRLTVL.

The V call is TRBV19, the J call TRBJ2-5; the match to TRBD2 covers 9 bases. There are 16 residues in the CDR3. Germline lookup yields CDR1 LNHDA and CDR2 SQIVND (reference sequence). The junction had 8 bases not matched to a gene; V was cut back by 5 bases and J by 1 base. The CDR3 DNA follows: TGTGCCAGTAGTCTAGGGACTAGCTGGAGCCAAGAGACCCAGTACTTC. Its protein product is CASSLGTSWSQETQYF.

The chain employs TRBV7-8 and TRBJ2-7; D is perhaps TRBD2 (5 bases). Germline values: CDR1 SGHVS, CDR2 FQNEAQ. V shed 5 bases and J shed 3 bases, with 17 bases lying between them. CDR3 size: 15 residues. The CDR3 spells CASSDPRRKNYEQYF. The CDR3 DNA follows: TGTGCCAGCAGCGACCCGCGGAGGAAAAACTACGAGCAGTACTTC.

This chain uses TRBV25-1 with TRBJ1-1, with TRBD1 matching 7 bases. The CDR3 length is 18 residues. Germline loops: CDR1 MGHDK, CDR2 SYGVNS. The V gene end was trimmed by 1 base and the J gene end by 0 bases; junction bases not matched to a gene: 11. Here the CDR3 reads CASSEFSGGSIMNTEAFF. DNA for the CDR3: TGTGCCAGCAGTGAATTCTCAGGGGGTTCCATCATGAACACTGAAGCTTTCTTT. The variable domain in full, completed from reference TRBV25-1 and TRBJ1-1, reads EADIYQTPRYLVIGTGKKITLECSQTMGHDKMYWYQQDPGMELHLIHYSYGVNSTEKGDLSSESTVSRIRTEHFPLTLESARPSHTSQYLCASSEFSGGSIMNTEAFFGQGTRLTVV.

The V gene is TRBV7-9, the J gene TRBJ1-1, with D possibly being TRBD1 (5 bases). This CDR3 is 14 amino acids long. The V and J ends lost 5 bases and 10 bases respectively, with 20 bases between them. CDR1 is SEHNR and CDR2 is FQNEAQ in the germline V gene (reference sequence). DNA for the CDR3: TGTGCCAGCAGCACCATGGACACCCCCAAGGGAGCTTTCTTT. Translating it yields CASSTMDTPKGAFF.

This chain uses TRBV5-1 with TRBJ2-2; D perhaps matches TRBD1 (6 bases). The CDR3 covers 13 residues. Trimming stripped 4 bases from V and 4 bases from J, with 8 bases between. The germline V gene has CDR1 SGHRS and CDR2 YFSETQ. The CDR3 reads CASSPGATGELFF. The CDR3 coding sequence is TGCGCCAGCAGCCCAGGGGCCACCGGGGAGCTGTTTTTT. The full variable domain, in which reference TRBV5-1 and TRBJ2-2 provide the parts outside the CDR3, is KAGVTQTPRYLIKTRGQQVTLSCSPISGHRSVSWYQQTPGQGLQFLFEYFSETQRNKGNFPGRFSGRQFSNSRSEMNVSTLELGDSALYLCASSPGATGELFFGEGSRLTVL.

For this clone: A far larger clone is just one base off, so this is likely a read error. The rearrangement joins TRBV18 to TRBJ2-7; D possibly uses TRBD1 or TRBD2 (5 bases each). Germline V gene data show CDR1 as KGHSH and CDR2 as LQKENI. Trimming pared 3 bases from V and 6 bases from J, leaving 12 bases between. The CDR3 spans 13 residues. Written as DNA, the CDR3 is TGTGCCAGCTCACCGGGACGGGGTGCCGAGCAGTACTTC. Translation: CASSPGRGAEQYF.

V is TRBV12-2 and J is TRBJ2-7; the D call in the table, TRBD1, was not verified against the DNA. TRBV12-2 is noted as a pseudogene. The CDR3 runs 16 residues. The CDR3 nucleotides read TGTGCAAGTCCCCCTGGGTCCTCACAGCCTCCCTACGAGCAGTACTTC. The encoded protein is CASPPGSSQPPYEQYF.

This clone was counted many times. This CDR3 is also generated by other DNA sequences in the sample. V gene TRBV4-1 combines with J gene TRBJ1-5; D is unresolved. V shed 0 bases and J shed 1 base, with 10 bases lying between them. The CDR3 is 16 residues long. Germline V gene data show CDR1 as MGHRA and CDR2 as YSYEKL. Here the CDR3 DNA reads TGCGCCAGCAGCCAAGATGGAGGTTGGAGCAATCAGCCCCAGCATTTT. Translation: CASSQDGGWSNQPQHF.

The CDR3 loop reads CAWSSGGGYEQFF. Written as DNA, the CDR3 is TGTGCCTGGTCGTCGGGAGGGGGCTATGAGCAGTTCTTC. The genes are TRBV30 and TRBJ2-1; TRBD2 is a possible D gene (8 bases). Trimming removed 5 bases at V and 8 bases at J, with 16 bases between. CDR1 is GTSNPN, CDR2 SVGIG, per germline (reference sequence). The CDR3 has 13 amino acids.

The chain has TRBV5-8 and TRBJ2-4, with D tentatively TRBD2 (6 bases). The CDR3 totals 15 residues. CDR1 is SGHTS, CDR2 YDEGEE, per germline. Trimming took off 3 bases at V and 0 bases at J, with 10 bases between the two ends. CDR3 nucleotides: TGTGCCAGCAGCTCCCTAGCGACAGCCAAAAACATTCAGTACTTC. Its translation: CASSSLATAKNIQYF. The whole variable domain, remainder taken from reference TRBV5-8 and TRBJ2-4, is EAGVTQSPTHLIKTRGQQATLRCSPISGHTSVYWYQQALGLGLQFLLWYDEGEERNRGNFPPRFSGRQFPNYSSELNVNALELEDSALYLCASSSLATAKNIQYFGAGTRLSVL.

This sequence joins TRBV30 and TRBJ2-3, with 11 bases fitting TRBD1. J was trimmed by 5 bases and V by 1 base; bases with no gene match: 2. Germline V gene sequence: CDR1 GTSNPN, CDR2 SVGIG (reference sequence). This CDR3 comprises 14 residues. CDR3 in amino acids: CAWSGTGGGDTQYF. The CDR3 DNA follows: TGTGCCTGGAGTGGGACAGGGGGCGGAGATACGCAGTATTTT.

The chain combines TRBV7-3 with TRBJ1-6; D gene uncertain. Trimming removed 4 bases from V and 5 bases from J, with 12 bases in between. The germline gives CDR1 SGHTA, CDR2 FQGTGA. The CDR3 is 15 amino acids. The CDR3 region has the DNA TGTGCCAGCAGCTCCATGGGGAGGGATAATTCACCCCTCCACTTT. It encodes CASSSMGRDNSPLHF. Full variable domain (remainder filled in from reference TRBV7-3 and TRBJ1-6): GAGVSQTPSNKVTEKGKYVELRCDPISGHTALYWYRQSLGQGPEFLIYFQGTGAADDSGLPNDRFFAVRPEGSVSTLKIQRTERGDSAVYLCASSSMGRDNSPLHFGNGTRLTVT.

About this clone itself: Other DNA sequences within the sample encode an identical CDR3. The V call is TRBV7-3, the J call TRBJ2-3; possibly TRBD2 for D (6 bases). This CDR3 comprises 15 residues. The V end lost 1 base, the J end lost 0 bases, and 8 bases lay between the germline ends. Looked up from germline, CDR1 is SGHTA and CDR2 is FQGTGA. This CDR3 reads CASSLSGTSTDTQYF. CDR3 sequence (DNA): TGTGCCAGCAGCTTAAGCGGGACTAGCACAGATACGCAGTATTTT.

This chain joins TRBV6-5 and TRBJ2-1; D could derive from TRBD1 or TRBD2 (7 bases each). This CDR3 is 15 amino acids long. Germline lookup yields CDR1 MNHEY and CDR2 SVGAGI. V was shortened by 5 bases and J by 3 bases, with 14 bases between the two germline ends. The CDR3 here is CASSRQGGFYNEQFF. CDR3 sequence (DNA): TGTGCCAGCAGTCGACAGGGAGGGTTCTACAATGAGCAGTTCTTC.

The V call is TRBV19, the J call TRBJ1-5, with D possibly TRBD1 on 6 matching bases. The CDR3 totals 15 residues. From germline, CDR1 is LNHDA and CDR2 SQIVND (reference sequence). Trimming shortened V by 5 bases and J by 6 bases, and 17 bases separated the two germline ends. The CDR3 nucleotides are TGTGCCAGTAGTGTCGGGACGGGGGGCGGTCAGCCCCAGCATTTT. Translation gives CASSVGTGGGQPQHF.